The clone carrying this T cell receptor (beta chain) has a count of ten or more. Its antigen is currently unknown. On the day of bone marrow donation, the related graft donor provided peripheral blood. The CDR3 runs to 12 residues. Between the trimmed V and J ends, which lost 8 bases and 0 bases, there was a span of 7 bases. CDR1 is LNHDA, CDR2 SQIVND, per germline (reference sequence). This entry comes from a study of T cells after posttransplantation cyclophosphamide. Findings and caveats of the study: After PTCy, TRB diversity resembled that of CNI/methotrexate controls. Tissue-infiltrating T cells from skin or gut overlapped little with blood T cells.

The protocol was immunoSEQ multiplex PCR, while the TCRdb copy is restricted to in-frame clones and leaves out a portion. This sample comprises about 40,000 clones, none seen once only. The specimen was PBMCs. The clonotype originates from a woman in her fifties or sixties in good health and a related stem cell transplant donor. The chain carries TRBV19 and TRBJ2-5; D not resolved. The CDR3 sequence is CASGAYQETQYF. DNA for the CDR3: TGTGCCAGTGGTGCGTACCAAGAGACCCAGTACTTC.